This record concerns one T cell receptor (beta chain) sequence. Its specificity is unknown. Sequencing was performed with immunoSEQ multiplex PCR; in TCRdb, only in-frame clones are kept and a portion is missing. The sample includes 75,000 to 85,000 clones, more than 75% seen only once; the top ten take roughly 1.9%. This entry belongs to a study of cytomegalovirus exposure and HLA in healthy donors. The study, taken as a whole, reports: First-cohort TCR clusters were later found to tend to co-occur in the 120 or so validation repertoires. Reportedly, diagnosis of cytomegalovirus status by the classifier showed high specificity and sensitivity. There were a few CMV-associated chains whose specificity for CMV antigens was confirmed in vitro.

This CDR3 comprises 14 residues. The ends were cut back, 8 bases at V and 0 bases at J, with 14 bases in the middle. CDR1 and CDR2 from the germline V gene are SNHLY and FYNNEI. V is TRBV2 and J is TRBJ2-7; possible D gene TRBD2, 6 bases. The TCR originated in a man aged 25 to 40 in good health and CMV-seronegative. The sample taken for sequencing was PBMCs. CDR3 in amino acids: CASAVGRSSYEQYF. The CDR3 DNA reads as TGTGCCAGCGCAGTGGGGAGGAGCTCCTACGAGCAGTACTTC.